Sequencing of this TCR beta chain was carried out in a study of blood T cell repertoires in COVID-19. Study context: COVID-19 samples, acute and convalescent, were from the United States, Italy and Spain.

This CDR3 is built from 13 residues. The V gene's germline CDR1 is SNHLY and CDR2 FYNNEI. V gave up 1 base and J gave up 6 bases, with 8 bases separating them. TCRdb keeps only in-frame clones here, not all; method: immunoSEQ multiplex PCR. This table holds a few hundred thousand clones, 80% to 90% found once. The receptor was isolated from a man in his forties or fifties with acute or convalescent COVID-19. The chain carries TRBV2 and TRBJ2-3; D is unclear. Sequenced material: peripheral blood. CDR3 sequence reads: CASSEGMRDTQYF. CDR3 nucleotides: TGTGCCAGCAGTGAAGGGATGAGGGATACGCAGTATTTT.